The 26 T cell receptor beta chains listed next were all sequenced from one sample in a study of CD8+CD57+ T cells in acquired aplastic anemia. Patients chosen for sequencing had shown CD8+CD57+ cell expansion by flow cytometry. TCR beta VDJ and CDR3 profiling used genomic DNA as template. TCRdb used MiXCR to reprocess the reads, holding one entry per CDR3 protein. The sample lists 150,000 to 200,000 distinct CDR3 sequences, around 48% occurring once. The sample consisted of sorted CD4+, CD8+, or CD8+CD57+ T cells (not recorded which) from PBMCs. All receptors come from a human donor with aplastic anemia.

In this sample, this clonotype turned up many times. CDR3 region: CASSQEGARHEQYF. CDR3 DNA: TGTGCCAGCAGCCAAGAAGGTGCGAGGCACGAGCAGTACTTC. V is TRBV3-1 and J is TRBJ2-7; no clear D. Germline lookup yields CDR1 LGHDT and CDR2 YNNKEL (reference sequence). This CDR3 has 14 residues. V shed 0 bases and J shed 5 bases, with 11 bases lying between them.

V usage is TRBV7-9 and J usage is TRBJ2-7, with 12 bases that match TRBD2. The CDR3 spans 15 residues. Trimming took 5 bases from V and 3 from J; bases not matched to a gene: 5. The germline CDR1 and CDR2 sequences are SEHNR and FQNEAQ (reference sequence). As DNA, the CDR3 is TGTGCCAGCAGCCAGACTAGCGGGAGAATCTACGAGCAGTACTTC. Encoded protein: CASSQTSGRIYEQYF.

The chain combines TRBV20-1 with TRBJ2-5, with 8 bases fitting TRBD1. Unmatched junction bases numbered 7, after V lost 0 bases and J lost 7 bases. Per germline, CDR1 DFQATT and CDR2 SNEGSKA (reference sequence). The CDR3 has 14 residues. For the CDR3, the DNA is TGCAGTGCTAGAGATGAGCAGGGGGCCCCGACCCAGTACTTC. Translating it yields CSARDEQGAPTQYF.

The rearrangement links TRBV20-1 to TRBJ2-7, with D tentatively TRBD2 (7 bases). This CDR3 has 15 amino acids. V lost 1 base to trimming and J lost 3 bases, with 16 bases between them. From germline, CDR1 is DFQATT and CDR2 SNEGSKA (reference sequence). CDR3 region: CSARVPGGQLYEQYF. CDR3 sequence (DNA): TGCAGTGCTAGAGTTCCGGGGGGACAACTCTACGAGCAGTACTTC.

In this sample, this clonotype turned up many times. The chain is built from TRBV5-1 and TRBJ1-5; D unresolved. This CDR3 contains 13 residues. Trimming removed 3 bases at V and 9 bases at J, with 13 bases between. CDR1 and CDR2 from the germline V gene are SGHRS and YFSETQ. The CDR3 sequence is CASSSSSDGPQHF. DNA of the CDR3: TGCGCCAGCAGCTCTTCCTCCGACGGGCCCCAGCATTTT.

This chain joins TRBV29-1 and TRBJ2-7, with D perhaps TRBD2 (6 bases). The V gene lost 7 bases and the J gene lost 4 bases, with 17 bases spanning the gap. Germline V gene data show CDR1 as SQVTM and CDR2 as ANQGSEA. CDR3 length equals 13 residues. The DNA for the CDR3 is TGCAGCGCTGCCGCTCCGCGGGGATACGAGCAGTACTTC. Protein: CSAAAPRGYEQYF.

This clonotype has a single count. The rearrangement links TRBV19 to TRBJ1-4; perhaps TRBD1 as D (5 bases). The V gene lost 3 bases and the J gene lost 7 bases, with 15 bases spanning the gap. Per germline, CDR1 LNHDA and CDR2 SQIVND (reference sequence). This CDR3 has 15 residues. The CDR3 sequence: CASSIRAGGGEKLFF. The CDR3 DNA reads TGTGCCAGTAGTATTCGGGCTGGGGGAGGTGAAAAACTGTTTTTT.

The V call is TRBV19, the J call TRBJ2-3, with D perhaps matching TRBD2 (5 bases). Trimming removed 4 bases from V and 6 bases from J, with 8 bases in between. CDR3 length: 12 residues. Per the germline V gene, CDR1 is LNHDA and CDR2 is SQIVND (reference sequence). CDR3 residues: CASSTTGDTQYF. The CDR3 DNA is TGTGCCAGTAGTACGACGGGGGATACGCAGTATTTT.

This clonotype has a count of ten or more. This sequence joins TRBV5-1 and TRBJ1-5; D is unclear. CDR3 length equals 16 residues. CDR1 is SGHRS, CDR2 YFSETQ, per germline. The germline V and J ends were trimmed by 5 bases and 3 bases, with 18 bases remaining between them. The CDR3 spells CASRSTPKGSNQPQHF. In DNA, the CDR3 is TGCGCCAGCAGGTCCACTCCTAAGGGCTCCAATCAGCCCCAGCATTTT.

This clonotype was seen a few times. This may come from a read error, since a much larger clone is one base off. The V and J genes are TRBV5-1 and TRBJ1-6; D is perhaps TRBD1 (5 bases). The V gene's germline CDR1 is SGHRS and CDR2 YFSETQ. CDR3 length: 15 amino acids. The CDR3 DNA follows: TGCGCCGGCAGCTTGAATTGGGGCAGAAATTCACCCCTCCACTTT. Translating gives CAGSLNWGRNSPLHF.

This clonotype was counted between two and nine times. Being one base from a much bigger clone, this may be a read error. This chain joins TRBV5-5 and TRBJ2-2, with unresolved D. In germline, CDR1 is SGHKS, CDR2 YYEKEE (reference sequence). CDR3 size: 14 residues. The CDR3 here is CASSFARNPGELFF. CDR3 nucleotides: TGTGCCAGCAGCTTTGCAAGGAACCCCGGGGAGCTGTTTTTT.

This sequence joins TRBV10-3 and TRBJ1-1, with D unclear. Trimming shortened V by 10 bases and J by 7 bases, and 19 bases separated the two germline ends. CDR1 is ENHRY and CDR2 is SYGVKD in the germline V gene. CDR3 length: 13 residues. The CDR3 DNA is TGTGCCACGAGGAGTGTCAAAAACTATGAAGCTTTCTTT. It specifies CATRSVKNYEAFF.

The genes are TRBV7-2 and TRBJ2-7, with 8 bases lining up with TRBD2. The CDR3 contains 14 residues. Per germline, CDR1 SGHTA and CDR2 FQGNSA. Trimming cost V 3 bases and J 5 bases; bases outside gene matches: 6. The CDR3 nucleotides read TGTACCAGCAGCTTTCTCGGACTAGCTAACGAGCAGTACTTC. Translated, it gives CTSSFLGLANEQYF.

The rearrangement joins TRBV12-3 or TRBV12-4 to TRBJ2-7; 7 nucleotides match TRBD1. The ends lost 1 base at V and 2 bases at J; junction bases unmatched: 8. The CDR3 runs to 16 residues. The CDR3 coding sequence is TGTGCCAGCAGTTTAGAGGTTACGGGACAGACCTACGAGCAGTACTTC. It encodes CASSLEVTGQTYEQYF.

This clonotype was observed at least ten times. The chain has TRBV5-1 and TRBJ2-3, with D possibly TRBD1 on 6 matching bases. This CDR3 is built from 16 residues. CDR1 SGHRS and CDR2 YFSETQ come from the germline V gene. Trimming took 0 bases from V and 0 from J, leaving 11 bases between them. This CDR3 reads CASSLERQESTDTQYF. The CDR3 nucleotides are TGCGCCAGCAGCTTGGAGCGACAGGAGAGCACAGATACGCAGTATTTT.

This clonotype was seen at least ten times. The CDR3 DNA sequence: TGTGCCAGCAGCCCAAAAGGGGGCGCAGAGACCCAGTACTTC. The encoded protein is CASSPKGGAETQYF. The V call is TRBV6-1, the J call TRBJ2-5; 7 bases align to TRBD1. The CDR3 runs to 14 residues. Germline V lookup: CDR1 MNHNS, CDR2 SASEGT. V gave up 6 bases and J gave up 4 bases; unmatched junction bases: 8.

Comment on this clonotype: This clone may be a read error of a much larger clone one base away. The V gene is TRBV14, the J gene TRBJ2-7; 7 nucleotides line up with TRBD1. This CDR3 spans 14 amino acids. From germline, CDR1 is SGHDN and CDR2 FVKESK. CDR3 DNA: TGTGCCAGCAGACCAGGGACAGACTCCTACGAGCAGTGCTTC. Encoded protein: CASRPGTDSYEQCF. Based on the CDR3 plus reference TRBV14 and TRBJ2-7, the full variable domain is EAGVTQFPSHSVIEKGQTVTLRCDPISGHDNLYWYRRVMGKEIKFLLHFVKESKQDESGMPNNRFLAERTGGTYSTLKVQPAELEDSGVYFCASRPGTDSYEQCFGPGTRLTVT.

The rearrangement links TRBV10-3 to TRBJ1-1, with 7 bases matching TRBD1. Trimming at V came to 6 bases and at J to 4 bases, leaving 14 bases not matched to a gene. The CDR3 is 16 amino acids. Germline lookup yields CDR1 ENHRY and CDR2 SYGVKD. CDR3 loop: CAISVDPGGPITEAFF. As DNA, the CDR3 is TGTGCCATCAGCGTTGACCCAGGGGGGCCTATCACTGAAGCTTTCTTT.

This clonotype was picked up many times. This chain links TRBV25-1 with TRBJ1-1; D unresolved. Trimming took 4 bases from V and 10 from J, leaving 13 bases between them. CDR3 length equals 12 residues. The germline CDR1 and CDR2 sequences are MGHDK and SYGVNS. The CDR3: CASSGPGSGAFF. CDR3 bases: TGTGCCAGCAGTGGTCCGGGGAGCGGAGCTTTCTTT.

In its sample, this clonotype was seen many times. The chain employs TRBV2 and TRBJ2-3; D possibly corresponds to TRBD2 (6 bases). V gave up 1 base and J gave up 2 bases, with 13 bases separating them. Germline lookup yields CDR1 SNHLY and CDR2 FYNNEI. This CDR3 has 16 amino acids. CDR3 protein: CASSEGGGIPTDTQYF. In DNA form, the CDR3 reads TGTGCCAGCAGTGAAGGGGGCGGGATTCCCACAGATACGCAGTATTTT.

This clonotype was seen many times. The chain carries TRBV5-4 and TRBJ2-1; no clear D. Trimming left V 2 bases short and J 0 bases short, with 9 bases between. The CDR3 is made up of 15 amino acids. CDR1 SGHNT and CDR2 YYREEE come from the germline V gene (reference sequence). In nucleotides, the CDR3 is TGTGCCAGCAGCTTAGGATCCGGCTCCTACAATGAGCAGTTCTTC. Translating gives CASSLGSGSYNEQFF.

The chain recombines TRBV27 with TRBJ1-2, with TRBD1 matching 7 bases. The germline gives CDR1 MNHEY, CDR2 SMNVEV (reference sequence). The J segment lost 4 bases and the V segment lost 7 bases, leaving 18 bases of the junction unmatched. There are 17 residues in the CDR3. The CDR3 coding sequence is TGTGCCAGCACCTACTCTTACCGGGACAGTACCTTCTATGGCTACACCTTC. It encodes CASTYSYRDSTFYGYTF.

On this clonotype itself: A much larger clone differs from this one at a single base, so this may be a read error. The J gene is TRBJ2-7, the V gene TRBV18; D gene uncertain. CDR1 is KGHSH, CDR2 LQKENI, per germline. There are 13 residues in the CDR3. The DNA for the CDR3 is TGTGCCGGCTCACGTGACCAACCGCACGAGCAGTACTTC. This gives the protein CAGSRDQPHEQYF.

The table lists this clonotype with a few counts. CDR3 sequence (DNA): TGTGCCAGCAGCTTGGACAGGGGGCCCTACGAGCAGTACTTC. This encodes CASSLDRGPYEQYF. V usage is TRBV2 and J usage is TRBJ2-7, with 11 bases fitting TRBD1. The CDR3 is 14 amino acids. Per the germline V gene, CDR1 is SNHLY and CDR2 is FYNNEI. V lost 6 bases, J lost 2 bases, and 3 bases stayed unmatched.

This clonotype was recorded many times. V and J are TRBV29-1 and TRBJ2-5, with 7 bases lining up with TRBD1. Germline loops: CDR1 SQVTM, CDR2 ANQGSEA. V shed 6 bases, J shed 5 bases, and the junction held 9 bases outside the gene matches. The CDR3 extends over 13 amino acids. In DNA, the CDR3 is TGCAGCGTCGAGAGACAGGGCGACGAGACCCAGTACTTC. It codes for CSVERQGDETQYF.

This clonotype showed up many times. DNA for the CDR3: TGTGCCAGCCTTAAAAGGACCACCTCTGGGGCCAACGTCCTGACTTTC. Translation: CASLKRTTSGANVLTF. This sequence joins TRBV5-6 and TRBJ2-6, with no clear D. The V and J ends lost 7 bases and 0 bases respectively, with 14 bases between them. Germline CDR1 SGHDT, CDR2 YYEEEE. The CDR3 is made up of 16 amino acids.